These T cell receptor beta chains were read from a single sample in a study of cytotoxic CD8 clonotypes in ibrutinib-treated CLL. The protocol was immunoSEQ multiplex PCR, while the TCRdb copy is restricted to in-frame clones and leaves out a portion. The sample has some 6,300 clones; roughly three quarters are singletons. Sequences were derived from PBMCs, sampled before ibrutinib treatment. The receptor source for this set is a human donor with chronic lymphocytic leukemia. CDR3s leave out the opening cysteine and the closing phenylalanine or tryptophan.

>TRBV2|TRBJ1-1
ASRSVTGMNTEAF
>TRBV10-2|TRBJ1-2
ASGSGTGGADGYT
>TRBV4-2|TRBJ1-4
ASSQHVAWGRPNEKLF
>TRBV11-3|TRBJ2-7
ASSLGEGTGSEQY
>TRBV30|TRBJ2-3
AWSAGLAADTQY
>TRBV10-2|TRBJ2-5
ASSVSRGTETQY
>TRBV5-1|TRBJ2-5
ASSSPALATRETQY
>TRBV18|TRBJ1-3
ASSPLATGFGGNTIY
>TRBV5-1|TRBJ1-1
ASSWGRRNTEAF
>TRBV6-6|TRBJ2-5
ASSTLREETQY
>TRBV27|TRBJ1-6
ASSWLQGGSPLH
>TRBV5-1|TRBJ2-1
ASSAGTSGGASEQF
>TRBV19|TRBJ2-2
ASTRPAGSNTGELF
>TRBV21-1|TRBJ1-5
ASSKLKATVSVRTNQPQH
>TRBV7-6|TRBJ2-5
ASSLEGHMETQY
>TRBV27|TRBJ1-5
ASSLDRGSQPQH
>TRBV28|TRBJ2-6
ASGLSGANVLT
>TRBV25-1|TRBJ2-7
ASSESGRAWHEQY
>TRBV13|TRBJ2-5
ASSFGLAVQETQY
>TRBV6-1|TRBJ1-5
ASVRANQPQH
>TRBV2|TRBJ1-6
ANRVQGGGSPLH
>TRBV7-9|TRBJ1-2
ASSLAGRSYSGYT